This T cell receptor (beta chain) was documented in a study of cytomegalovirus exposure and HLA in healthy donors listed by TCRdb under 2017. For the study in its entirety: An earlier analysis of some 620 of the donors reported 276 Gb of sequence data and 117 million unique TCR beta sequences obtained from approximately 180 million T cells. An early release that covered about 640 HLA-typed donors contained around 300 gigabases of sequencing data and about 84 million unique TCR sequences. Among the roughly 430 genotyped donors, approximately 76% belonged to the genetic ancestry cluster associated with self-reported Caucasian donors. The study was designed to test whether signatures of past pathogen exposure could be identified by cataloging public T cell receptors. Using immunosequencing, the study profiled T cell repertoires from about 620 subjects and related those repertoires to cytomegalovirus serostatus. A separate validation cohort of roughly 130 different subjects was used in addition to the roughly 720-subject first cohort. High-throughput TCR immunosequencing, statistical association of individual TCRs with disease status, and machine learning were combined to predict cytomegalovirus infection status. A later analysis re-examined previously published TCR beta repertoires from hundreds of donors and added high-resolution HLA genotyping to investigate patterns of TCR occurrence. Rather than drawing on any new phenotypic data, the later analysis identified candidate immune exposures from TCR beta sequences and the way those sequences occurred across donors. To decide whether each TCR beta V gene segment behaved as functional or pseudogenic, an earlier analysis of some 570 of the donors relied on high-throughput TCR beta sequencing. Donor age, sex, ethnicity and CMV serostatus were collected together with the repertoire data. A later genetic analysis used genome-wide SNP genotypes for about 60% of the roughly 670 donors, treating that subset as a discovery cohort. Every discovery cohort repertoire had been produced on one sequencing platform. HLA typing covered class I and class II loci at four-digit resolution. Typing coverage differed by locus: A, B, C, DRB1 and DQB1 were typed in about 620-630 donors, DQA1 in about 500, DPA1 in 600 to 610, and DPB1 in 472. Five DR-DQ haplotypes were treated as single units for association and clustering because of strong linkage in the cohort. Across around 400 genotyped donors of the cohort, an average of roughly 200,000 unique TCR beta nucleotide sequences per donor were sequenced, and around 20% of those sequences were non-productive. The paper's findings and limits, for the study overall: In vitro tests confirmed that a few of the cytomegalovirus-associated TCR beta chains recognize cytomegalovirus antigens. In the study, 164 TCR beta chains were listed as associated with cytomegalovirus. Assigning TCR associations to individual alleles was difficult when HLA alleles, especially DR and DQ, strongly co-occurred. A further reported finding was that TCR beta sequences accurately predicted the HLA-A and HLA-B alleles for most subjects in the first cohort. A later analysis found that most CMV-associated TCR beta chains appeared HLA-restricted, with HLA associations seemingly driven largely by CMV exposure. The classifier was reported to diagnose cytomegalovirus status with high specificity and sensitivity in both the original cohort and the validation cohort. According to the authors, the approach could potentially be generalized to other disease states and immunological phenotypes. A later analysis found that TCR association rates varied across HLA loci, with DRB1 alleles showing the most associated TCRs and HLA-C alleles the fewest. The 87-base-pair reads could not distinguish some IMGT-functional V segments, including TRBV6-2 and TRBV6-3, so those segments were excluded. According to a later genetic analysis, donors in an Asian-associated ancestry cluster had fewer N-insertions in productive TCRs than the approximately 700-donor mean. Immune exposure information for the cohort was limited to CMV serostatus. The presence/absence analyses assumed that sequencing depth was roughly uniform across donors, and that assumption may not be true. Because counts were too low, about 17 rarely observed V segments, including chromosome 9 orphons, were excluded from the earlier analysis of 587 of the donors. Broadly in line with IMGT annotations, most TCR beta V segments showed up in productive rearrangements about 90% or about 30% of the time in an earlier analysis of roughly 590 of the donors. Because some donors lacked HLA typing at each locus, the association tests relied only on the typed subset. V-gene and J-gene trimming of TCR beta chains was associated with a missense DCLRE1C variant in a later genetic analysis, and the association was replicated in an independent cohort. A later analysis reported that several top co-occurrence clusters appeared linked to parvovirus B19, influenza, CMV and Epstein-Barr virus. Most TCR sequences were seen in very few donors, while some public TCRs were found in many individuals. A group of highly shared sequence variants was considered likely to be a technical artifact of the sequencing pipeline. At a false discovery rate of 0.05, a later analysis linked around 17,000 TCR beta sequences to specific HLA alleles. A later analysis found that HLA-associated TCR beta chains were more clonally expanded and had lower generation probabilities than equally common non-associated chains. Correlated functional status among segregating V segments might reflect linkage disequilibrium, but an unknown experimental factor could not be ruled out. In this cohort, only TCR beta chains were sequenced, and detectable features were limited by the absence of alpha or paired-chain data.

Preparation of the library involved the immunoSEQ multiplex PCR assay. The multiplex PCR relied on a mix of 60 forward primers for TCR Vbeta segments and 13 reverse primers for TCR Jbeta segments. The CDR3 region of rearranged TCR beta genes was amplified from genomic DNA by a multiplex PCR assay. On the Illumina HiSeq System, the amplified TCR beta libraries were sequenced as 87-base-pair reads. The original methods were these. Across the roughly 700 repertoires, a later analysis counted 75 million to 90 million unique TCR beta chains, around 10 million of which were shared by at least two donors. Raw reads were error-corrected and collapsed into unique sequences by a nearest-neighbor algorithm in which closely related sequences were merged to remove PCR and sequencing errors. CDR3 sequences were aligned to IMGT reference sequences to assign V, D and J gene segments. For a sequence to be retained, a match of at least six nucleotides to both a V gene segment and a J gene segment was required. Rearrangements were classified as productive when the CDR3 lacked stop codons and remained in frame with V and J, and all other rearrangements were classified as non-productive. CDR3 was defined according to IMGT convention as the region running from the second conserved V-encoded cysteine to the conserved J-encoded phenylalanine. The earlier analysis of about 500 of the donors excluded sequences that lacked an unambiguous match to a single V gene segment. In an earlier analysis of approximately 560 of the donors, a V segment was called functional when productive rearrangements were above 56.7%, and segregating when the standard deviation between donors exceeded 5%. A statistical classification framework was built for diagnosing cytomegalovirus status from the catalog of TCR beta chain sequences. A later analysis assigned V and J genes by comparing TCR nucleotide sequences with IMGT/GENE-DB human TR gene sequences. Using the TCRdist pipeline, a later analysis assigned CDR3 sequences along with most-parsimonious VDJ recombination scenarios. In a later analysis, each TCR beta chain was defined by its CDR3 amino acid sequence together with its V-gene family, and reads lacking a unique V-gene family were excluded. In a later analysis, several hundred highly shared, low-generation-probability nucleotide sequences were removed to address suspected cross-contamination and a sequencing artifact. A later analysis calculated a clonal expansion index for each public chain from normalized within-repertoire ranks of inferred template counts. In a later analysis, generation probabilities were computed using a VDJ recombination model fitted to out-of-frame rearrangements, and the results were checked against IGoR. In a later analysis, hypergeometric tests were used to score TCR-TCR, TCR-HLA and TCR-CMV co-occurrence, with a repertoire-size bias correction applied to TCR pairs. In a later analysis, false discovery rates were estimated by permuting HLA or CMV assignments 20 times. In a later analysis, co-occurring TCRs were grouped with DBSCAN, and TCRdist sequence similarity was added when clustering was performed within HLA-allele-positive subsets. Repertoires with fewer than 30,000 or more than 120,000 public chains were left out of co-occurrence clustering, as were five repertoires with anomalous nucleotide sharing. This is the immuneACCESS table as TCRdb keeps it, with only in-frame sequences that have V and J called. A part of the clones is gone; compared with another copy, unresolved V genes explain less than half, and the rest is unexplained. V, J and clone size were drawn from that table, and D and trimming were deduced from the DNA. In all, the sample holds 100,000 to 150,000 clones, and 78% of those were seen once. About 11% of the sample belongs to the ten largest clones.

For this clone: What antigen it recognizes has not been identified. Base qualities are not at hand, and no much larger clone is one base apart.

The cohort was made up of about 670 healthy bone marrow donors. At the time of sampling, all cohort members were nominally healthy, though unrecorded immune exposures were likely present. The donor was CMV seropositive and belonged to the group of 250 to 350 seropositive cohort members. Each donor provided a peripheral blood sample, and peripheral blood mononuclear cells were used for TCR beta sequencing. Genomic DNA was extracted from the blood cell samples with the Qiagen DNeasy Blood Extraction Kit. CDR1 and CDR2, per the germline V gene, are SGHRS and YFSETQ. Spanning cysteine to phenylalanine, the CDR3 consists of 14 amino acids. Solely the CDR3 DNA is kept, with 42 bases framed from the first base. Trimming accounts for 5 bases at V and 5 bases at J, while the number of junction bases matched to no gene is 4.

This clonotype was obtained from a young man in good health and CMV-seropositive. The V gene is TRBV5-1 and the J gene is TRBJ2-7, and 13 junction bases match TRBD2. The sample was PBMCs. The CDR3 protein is CASSRTSGSHEQYF. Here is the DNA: TGCGCCAGCAGTCGGACTAGCGGGAGCCACGAGCAGTACTTC.